This T cell receptor (beta chain) was sequenced in a study of CD8+CD57+ T cells in acquired aplastic anemia. The overall study: 3.2 ug was the average amount of DNA from sorted CD4+ and CD8+ cells. Study results and caveats: The number of CD8+ CDR3 sequences shared by patients and controls was around 30. For CD8+ Simpson's diversity, patients and controls showed no significant difference.

Genomic DNA, serving as template, underwent TCR beta VDJ and CDR3 profiling. TCRdb recomputed calls from the reads with MiXCR, one row per CDR3 protein. The sample shows more than 95,000 distinct CDR3 sequences, approximately 40% of them seen only once. Patients chosen for sequencing had shown CD8+CD57+ cell expansion by flow cytometry. The sample holds one count of this clonotype. Its antigen remains unidentified. The source of this sequence is a human donor with aplastic anemia. The sequenced material came from sorted CD4+, CD8+, or CD8+CD57+ T cells (not recorded which) from PBMCs.

CDR3 amino acids: CASNSHGVGGNEQYF. The CDR3 bases are TGTGCCAGCAACAGTCACGGGGTGGGTGGCAACGAGCAGTACTTC. V and J are TRBV7-9 and TRBJ2-7, with D perhaps matching TRBD2 (5 bases). V was cut by 7 bases and J by 5 bases, with 21 bases left in between. The germline CDR1 and CDR2 sequences are SEHNR and FQNEAQ (reference sequence). The CDR3 loop spans 15 amino acids.